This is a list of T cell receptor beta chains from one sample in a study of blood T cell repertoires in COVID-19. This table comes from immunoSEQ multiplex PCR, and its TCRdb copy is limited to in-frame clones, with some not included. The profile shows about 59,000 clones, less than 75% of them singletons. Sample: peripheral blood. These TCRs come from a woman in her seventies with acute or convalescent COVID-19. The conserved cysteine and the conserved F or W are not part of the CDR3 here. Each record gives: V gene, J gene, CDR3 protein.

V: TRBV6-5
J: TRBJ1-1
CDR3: ASSSQGGRTEAF

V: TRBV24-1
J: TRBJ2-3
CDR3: ATSDTSEGSTQY

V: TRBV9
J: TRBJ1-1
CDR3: ASSPRGGPGVNTEAF

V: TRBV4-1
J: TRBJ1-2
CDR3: ASSRTREGNYGYT

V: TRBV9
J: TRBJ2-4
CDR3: ASSVGQGISSAKNIQY

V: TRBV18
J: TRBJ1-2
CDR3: ASSPTDFPLGGYT

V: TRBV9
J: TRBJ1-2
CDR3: ASSLETGGTYGYT

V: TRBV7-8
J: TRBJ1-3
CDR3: ASSSTLSEHSGNTIY

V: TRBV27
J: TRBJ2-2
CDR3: ASSLIGKGRSGELF

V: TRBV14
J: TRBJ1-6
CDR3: ASSQVPGTGRYNSPLH

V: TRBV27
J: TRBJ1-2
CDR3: ASSFQGTNYGYT

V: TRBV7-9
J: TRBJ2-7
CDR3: ASSKEGGRYEQY